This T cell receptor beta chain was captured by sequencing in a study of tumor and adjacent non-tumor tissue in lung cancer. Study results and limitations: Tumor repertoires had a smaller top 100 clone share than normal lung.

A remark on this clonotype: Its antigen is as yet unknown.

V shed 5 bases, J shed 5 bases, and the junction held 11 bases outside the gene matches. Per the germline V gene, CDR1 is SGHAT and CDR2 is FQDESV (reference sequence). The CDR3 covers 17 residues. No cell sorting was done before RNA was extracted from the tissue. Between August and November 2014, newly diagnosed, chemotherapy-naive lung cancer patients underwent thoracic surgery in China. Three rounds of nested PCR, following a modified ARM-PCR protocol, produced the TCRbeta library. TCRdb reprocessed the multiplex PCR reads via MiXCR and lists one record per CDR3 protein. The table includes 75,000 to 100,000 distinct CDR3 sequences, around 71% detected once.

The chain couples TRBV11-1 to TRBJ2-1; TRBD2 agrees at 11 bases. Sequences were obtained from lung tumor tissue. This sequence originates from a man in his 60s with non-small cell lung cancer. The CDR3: CASSPQGGLAGHNEQFF. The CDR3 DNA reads TGTGCCAGCAGCCCCCAAGGTGGACTAGCGGGCCACAATGAGCAGTTCTTC.